This TCR beta chain emerged from a study of shared clonotypes between healthy human individuals. The material for each subset, its genomic DNA, was split evenly across several immunoSEQ plates. DNA input for the unsorted PBMC replicate PCRs was about 270 ng, approximately 30,000 T cell genomes. Libraries were prepared by immunoSEQ multiplex PCR; TCRdb keeps only in-frame clonotypes and omits some of them. The data show approximately 440,000 clones, around 77% seen once. The CDR3 consists of 15 residues. The V gene's germline CDR1 is SGHNT and CDR2 YYREEE (reference sequence). The V end lost 4 bases, the J end lost 7 bases, and 18 bases lay between the germline ends.

The sequence was obtained from a woman between 40 and 55 years old in good health. Some clones in this sample may be carry-over from other donors' samples. Sequenced material: PBMCs. V gene TRBV5-4 combines with J gene TRBJ2-1; the D gene is possibly TRBD2 (6 bases). The CDR3 DNA follows: TGTGCCAGCAGCCCACCCCCGCTAGCGACAAATGAGCAGTTCTTC. Its translation: CASSPPPLATNEQFF.